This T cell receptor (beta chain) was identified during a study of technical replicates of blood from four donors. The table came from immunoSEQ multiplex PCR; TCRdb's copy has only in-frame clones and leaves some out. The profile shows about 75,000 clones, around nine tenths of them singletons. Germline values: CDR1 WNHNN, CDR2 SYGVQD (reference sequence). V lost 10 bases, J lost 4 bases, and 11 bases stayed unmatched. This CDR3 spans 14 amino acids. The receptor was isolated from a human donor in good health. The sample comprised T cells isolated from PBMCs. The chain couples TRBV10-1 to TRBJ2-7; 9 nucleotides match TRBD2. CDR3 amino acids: CAISYSGSVYEQYF. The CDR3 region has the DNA TGCGCCATATCCTATAGCGGGAGTGTTTACGAGCAGTACTTC.